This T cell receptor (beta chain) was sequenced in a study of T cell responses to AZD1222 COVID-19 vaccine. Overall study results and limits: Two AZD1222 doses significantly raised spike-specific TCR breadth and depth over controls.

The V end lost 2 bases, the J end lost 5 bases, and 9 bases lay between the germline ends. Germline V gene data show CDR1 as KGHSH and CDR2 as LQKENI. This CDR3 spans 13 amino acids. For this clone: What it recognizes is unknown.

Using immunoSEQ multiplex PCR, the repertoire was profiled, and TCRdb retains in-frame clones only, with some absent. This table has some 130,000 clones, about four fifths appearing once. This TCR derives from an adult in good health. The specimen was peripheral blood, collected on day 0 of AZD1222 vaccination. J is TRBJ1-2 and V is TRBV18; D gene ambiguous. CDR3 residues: CASSPTTVYGYTF. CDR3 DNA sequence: TGTGCCAGCTCACCAACAACGGTTTATGGCTACACCTTC.